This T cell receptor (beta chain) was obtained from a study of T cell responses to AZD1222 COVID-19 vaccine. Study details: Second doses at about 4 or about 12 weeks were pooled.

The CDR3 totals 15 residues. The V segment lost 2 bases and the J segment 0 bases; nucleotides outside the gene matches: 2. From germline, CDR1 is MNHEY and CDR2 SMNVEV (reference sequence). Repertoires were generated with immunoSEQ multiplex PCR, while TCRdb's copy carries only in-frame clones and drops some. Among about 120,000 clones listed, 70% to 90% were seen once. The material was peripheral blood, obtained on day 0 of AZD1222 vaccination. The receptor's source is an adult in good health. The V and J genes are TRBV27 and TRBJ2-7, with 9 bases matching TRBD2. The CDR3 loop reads CASSLSGRISYEQYF. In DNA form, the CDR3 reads TGTGCCAGCAGTTTAAGCGGGAGGATCTCCTACGAGCAGTACTTC.